Below are 10 T cell receptor beta chains sequenced from a single sample in a study of cytomegalovirus exposure and HLA in healthy donors. TCRdb's table, derived via immunoSEQ multiplex PCR, lists solely in-frame clones and lacks some. Found here are approximately 99,000 clones, over 75% of them singletons; the top ten hold 3%. Sequencing used PBMCs. The receptors here all came from a woman under 30 in good health and CMV-seronegative.

This rearrangement joins TRBV29-1 to TRBJ2-7; TRBD1 matches at 8 bases. Germline loops: CDR1 SQVTM, CDR2 ANQGSEA. The CDR3 consists of 13 residues. J gave up 5 bases and V 6 bases, and 9 bases lay outside the gene matches. The CDR3 region is CSVSTGVGDEQYF. Here the CDR3 DNA reads TGCAGCGTCTCGACAGGGGTGGGCGACGAGCAGTACTTC.

The chain couples TRBV10-3 to TRBJ2-7, with 8 bases aligning to TRBD1. Germline V CDR1 and CDR2: ENHRY, SYGVKD. The CDR3 contains 11 residues. The ends lost 2 bases at V and 13 bases at J; junction bases unmatched: 4. The CDR3 nucleotides are TGTGCCATCAGTGAGCCGGGACAGGTTTACTTC. Translating it yields CAISEPGQVYF.

The chain uses TRBV5-6 and TRBJ2-7, with 7 nucleotides matching TRBD1. The CDR3 loop spans 15 amino acids. Germline values: CDR1 SGHDT, CDR2 YYEEEE. The V segment lost 4 bases and the J segment 2 bases; nucleotides outside the gene matches: 9. As DNA, the CDR3 is TGTGCCAGCAGCCAACAGGGGTTAACAACCTACGAGCAGTACTTC. Residues: CASSQQGLTTYEQYF. The full variable domain, its missing parts supplied by reference TRBV5-6 and TRBJ2-7, is DAGVTQSPTHLIKTRGQQVTLRCSPKSGHDTVSWYQQALGQGPQFIFQYYEEEERQRGNFPDRFSGHQFPNYSSELNVNALLLGDSALYLCASSQQGLTTYEQYFGPGTRLTVT.

The genes are TRBV7-8 and TRBJ2-7, with 7 nucleotides matching TRBD2. The junction had 9 bases not matched to a gene; V was cut back by 5 bases and J by 2 bases. CDR1 is SGHVS and CDR2 is FQNEAQ in the germline V gene. There are 15 residues in the CDR3. CDR3 region: CASSPLGGGTYEQYF. CDR3 sequence (DNA): TGTGCCAGCAGCCCCTTGGGGGGAGGGACCTACGAGCAGTACTTC.

In DNA form, the CDR3 reads TGTGCCACCAGCAGAGGACTAGCGCAAAAATACAATGAGCAGTTCTTC. This sequence encodes CATSRGLAQKYNEQFF. The chain links TRBV15 to TRBJ2-1; 8 nucleotides match TRBD2. Trimming removed 1 base from V and 4 bases from J; junction bases left unmatched: 6. Looked up from germline, CDR1 is LNHNV and CDR2 is YYDKDF (reference sequence). There are 16 residues in the CDR3.

This rearrangement joins TRBV6-1 to TRBJ2-7; 8 positions match TRBD2. The CDR3 loop spans 16 amino acids. Per the germline V gene, CDR1 is MNHNS and CDR2 is SASEGT. Trimming removed 4 bases from V and 5 bases from J; junction bases left unmatched: 13. The CDR3 loop reads CASSGRELAGRDEQYF. The CDR3 coding sequence is TGTGCCAGCAGTGGACGGGAATTAGCGGGGAGAGACGAGCAGTACTTC.

The chain links TRBV5-5 to TRBJ2-7, with a tentative D call TRBD1 (6 bases). CDR1 and CDR2 (germline): SGHKS, YYEKEE (reference sequence). This CDR3 comprises 14 residues. The V and J ends lost 0 bases and 2 bases respectively, with 9 bases between them. In DNA, the CDR3 is TGTGCCAGCAGCTTGGACAGGGCCGCCTACGAGCAGTACTTC. Translation gives CASSLDRAAYEQYF.

This chain joins TRBV5-1 and TRBJ1-1; 10 bases fit TRBD1. The trim removed 3 bases at V and 2 bases at J, leaving 1 base unmatched. The CDR3 contains 14 residues. Germline-derived CDR1 and CDR2 are SGHRS and YFSETQ. CDR3 region: CASSWTGGNTEAFF. DNA of the CDR3: TGCGCCAGCAGCTGGACAGGGGGTAACACTGAAGCTTTCTTT.

The V and J genes are TRBV4-1 and TRBJ2-1, with 7 bases aligning to TRBD2. Germline V lookup: CDR1 MGHRA, CDR2 YSYEKL. This CDR3 comprises 15 residues. V dropped 0 bases and J dropped 5; count of bases not matched to a gene: 4. DNA of the CDR3: TGCGCCAGCAGCCAAGATTTGGGAGGGAACAATGAGCAGTTCTTC. The encoded protein is CASSQDLGGNNEQFF.

This clone was picked up one time. The chain combines TRBV18 with TRBJ2-1; possibly TRBD1 for D (6 bases). Germline V gene data show CDR1 as KGHSH and CDR2 as LQKENI. The CDR3 totals 15 residues. The V gene lost 6 bases and the J gene lost 5 bases, with 17 bases spanning the gap. CDR3 nucleotides: TGTGCCAGCTCTCCAGACAGGATAATAAACAATGAGCAGTTCTTC. Translating gives CASSPDRIINNEQFF.